This TCR beta chain was documented in a study of shared clonotypes between healthy human individuals. CD45RA+ naive and CD45RA-negative memory subsets were separated from CD4+ cells. The table came from immunoSEQ multiplex PCR; TCRdb's copy has only in-frame clones and leaves some out. This table has 400,000 to 600,000 clones, more than 95% appearing once. Germline V gene data show CDR1 as SGHRS and CDR2 as YFSETQ. V lost 6 bases to trimming and J lost 4 bases, with 14 bases between them. This CDR3 spans 14 amino acids. The chain is built from TRBV5-1 and TRBJ1-3; D remains ambiguous. This receptor was obtained from a woman in her twenties or thirties in good health. The sample comprised naive CD4+ T cells sorted from blood. Subset indicated: CD45RA+ positively selected. The CDR3 protein is CASTNGDSGNTIYF. The CDR3 bases are TGCGCCAGCACGAACGGGGATTCGGGAAACACCATATATTTT. Full variable domain (remainder filled in from reference TRBV5-1 and TRBJ1-3): KAGVTQTPRYLIKTRGQQVTLSCSPISGHRSVSWYQQTPGQGLQFLFEYFSETQRNKGNFPGRFSGRQFSNSRSEMNVSTLELGDSALYLCASTNGDSGNTIYFGEGSWLTVV.